This entry features one T cell receptor beta chain sequence. The PCR was carried out with 60 Vbeta primers and 13 Jbeta primers. TCRdb's copy holds only in-frame clones and misses some; the assay was immunoSEQ multiplex PCR. Among under 130,000 clones, 74% were seen once, and the ten largest hold less than 3.5%. These data are taken from a study of cytomegalovirus exposure and HLA in healthy donors. V lost 3 bases, J lost 0 bases, and 11 bases lay in between. The CDR3 has 16 residues. Looked up from germline, CDR1 is MNHEY and CDR2 is SMNVEV (reference sequence). The V gene is TRBV27, the J gene TRBJ1-4; tentative D call: TRBD1 (6 bases). The TCR sequence derives from a man aged 45-60 years in good health and CMV-seropositive. Sequencing was carried out using PBMCs. CDR3 in amino acids: CASSFDRRTTNEKLFF. The DNA for the CDR3 is TGTGCCAGCAGTTTCGACAGGCGAACAACTAATGAAAAACTGTTTTTT.